The 31 T cell receptor beta chains below all came from one sample that was sequenced in a study of regulatory T cells in long-lasting Graves disease (dated by TCRdb to 2020 to 2022). The library was obtained by multiplex PCR. The reads were generated on an Illumina HiSeq 4000. CDR3 regions were amplified by Arm-PCR with iRepertoire HTBI primers to construct TCR beta libraries. TCRdb reran the public reads through fastp at Q25 and MiXCR, keeping productive beta chains. Rows merge per CDR3 protein into single entries with the most common DNA and genes. The sample contains around 400,000 distinct CDR3 sequences, about 15% of them found a single time. Approximately 7.6% of the sample is in the top ten clones. Explained via the paper, the time point label denotes: newly diagnosed GD, antithyroid drugs for less than 3 months. For both TCR sequencing and RNA sequencing, RNA was extracted from PBMCs using TRIzol.

These data also formed part of another study, on T cells in Graves' hyperthyroidism and ophthalmopathy.

The sample in question was peripheral blood mononuclear cells (PBMCs), obtained at new diagnosis, from a patient treated with antithyroid drugs. Source of these receptors: a woman aged 35 to 49 with Graves disease. Donor details come from another sample of the same person, matched by shared clones.

This clonotype has just a few counts. The J gene is TRBJ1-1, the V gene TRBV19; D not resolved. Germline values: CDR1 LNHDA, CDR2 SQIVND (reference sequence). This CDR3 has 13 amino acids. The V and J ends lost 3 bases and 0 bases respectively, with 5 bases between them. The CDR3 reads CASSMPMNTEAFF. The CDR3 DNA follows: TGTGCCAGTAGTATGCCCATGAACACTGAAGCTTTCTTT. The full variable domain, completed using reference TRBV19 and TRBJ1-1, is DGGITQSPKYLFRKEGQNVTLSCEQNLNHDAMYWYRQDPGQGLRLIYYSQIVNDFQKGDIAEGYSVSREKKESFPLTVTSAQKNPTAFYLCASSMPMNTEAFFGQGTRLTVV.

This clonotype was seen many times. V usage is TRBV7-8 and J usage is TRBJ1-5; D gene uncertain. Trimming stripped 2 bases from V and 4 bases from J, with 9 bases between. From germline, CDR1 is SGHVS and CDR2 FQNEAQ. The CDR3 extends over 14 amino acids. CDR3 in DNA: TGTGCCAGCAGCTTACAGGCAGAGAATCAGCCCCAGCATTTT. This gives the protein CASSLQAENQPQHF. The whole variable domain, remainder taken from reference TRBV7-8 and TRBJ1-5, is GAGVSQSPRYKVAKRGQDVALRCDPISGHVSLFWYQQALGQGPEFLTYFQNEAQLDKSGLPSDRFFAERPEGSVSTLKIQRTQQEDSAVYLCASSLQAENQPQHFGDGTRLSIL.

V is TRBV6-2 or TRBV6-3 and J is TRBJ2-5; TRBD1 agrees at 8 bases. Trimming removed 5 bases from V and 2 bases from J; junction bases left unmatched: 7. This CDR3 is 15 amino acids long. The germline gives CDR1 MNHEY, CDR2 SVGEGT. The CDR3 DNA is TGTGCCAGCAGTGGGCGCGGACAGGGACAAGAGACCCAGTACTTC. Translation gives CASSGRGQGQETQYF.

The J gene is TRBJ2-1, the V gene TRBV9, with D possibly being TRBD2 (6 bases). With 4 bases removed from V and 0 bases from J, the gap between germline ends came to 17 bases. The CDR3 contains 17 residues. Per germline, CDR1 SGDLS and CDR2 YYNGEE. The CDR3 DNA is TGTGCCAGCAGCCAGGGCGGGGCGGAGAGCTCCTACAATGAGCAGTTCTTC. Translating gives CASSQGGAESSYNEQFF.

This clonotype was seen repeatedly, ten times or more. The chain recombines TRBV11-3 with TRBJ1-3; maybe TRBD1 (5 bases). From germline, CDR1 is SGHNT and CDR2 YENEEA. CDR3 length: 15 amino acids. V gave up 5 bases and J gave up 2 bases, with 13 bases separating them. The CDR3 nucleotides are TGTGCCAGCAGCAATCAGAGGGGACCTGGAAACACCATATATTTT. Its translation: CASSNQRGPGNTIYF.

This clonotype was detected many times. J is TRBJ2-3 and V is TRBV28; 16 bases map to TRBD2. The CDR3 has 19 residues. CDR1 MDHEN and CDR2 SYDVKM come from the germline V gene. V trimming: 6 bases; J trimming: 5 bases; junction bases outside the gene matches: 14. The CDR3 DNA reads as TGTGCCAGCAGCTCCCCCGGGACTAGCGGGAGGGGCGTAAGAGATACGCAGTATTTT. It encodes CASSSPGTSGRGVRDTQYF.

This clonotype was counted ten times or more. The rearrangement uses TRBV5-1 and TRBJ1-6, with D tentatively TRBD1 (6 bases). There are 14 residues in the CDR3. CDR1 is SGHRS and CDR2 is YFSETQ in the germline V gene. The V gene lost 3 bases and the J gene lost 8 bases, with 12 bases spanning the gap. The CDR3 bases are TGCGCCAGCAGCTCGGGACAAGCAGATTCACCCCTCCACTTT. Protein product: CASSSGQADSPLHF.

This clonotype was seen a handful of times. V and J are TRBV6-2 or TRBV6-3 and TRBJ2-7; 8 positions match TRBD1. The CDR3 sequence is 14 residues long. V was pared by 5 bases and J by 2 bases, with 5 bases of the junction left unmatched. Germline assignment: CDR1 MNHEY and CDR2 SVGEGT. The CDR3, as DNA: TGTGCCAGCAGTCAGGACAGGGCGGCCTACGAGCAGTACTTC. Translated: CASSQDRAAYEQYF.

Remarks on this clonotype: A much bigger clone sits one base away, suggesting this may be a read error. The V and J genes are TRBV9 and TRBJ1-6; D is perhaps TRBD1 (5 bases). CDR3 size: 15 residues. The germline CDR1 and CDR2 sequences are SGDLS and YYNGEE. V gave up 7 bases and J gave up 8 bases, with 19 bases separating them. CDR3 bases: TGTGCCAGCGGCGCCTCGGGGCGGGACGATTCACCCCTCCACTTT. Amino acids: CASGASGRDDSPLHF.

Ten or more counts support this clonotype. V gene TRBV7-2 combines with J gene TRBJ2-1; D might be TRBD1 or TRBD2, each matching 5 bases. V was cut by 9 bases and J by 5 bases, with 20 bases left in between. The CDR3 contains 15 residues. Germline V gives CDR1 SGHTA, CDR2 FQGNSA. CDR3 coding DNA: TGTGCCAGTACGCCTGGTGGGGGTACAGACAATGAGCAGTTCTTC. As protein: CASTPGGGTDNEQFF.

The CDR3 spells CASSQGGGWGYEQYF. The CDR3, as DNA: TGCGCCAGCAGCCAAGGAGGGGGCTGGGGATACGAGCAGTACTTC. The genes are TRBV4-1 and TRBJ2-7; 7 bases align to TRBD1. The ends lost 1 base at V and 4 bases at J; junction bases unmatched: 7. The CDR3 contains 15 residues. CDR1 is MGHRA and CDR2 is YSYEKL in the germline V gene.

This clonotype showed up many times. This chain links TRBV27 with TRBJ2-5; D is perhaps TRBD1 or TRBD2 (5 bases each). This CDR3 is 16 amino acids long. Germline loops: CDR1 MNHEY, CDR2 SMNVEV (reference sequence). The V gene lost 4 bases and the J gene lost 1 base, with 16 bases spanning the gap. The CDR3 loop is CASSSTGKGVQETQYF. The CDR3 bases are TGTGCCAGCAGTTCCACAGGAAAGGGAGTCCAAGAGACCCAGTACTTC.

A remark on this clonotype: A read error may be the cause here, since a much bigger clone is one base away. This sequence joins TRBV9 and TRBJ1-1, with D possibly being TRBD1 (6 bases). The CDR3 is 13 amino acids. The V gene's germline CDR1 is SGDLS and CDR2 YYNGEE. The CDR3 DNA sequence: TGTGCCAGCAGCGCCCCAGGGGCCACTGAATCTTTCTTT. Protein sequence: CASSAPGATESFF. The full variable domain, its missing parts supplied by reference TRBV9 and TRBJ1-1, is DSGVTQTPKHLITATGQRVTLRCSPRSGDLSVYWYQQSLDQGLQFLIQYYNGEERAKGNILERFSAQQFPDLHSELNLSSLELGDSALYFCASSAPGATESFFGQGTRLTVV.

With regard to this clonotype: With a much larger clone just one base away, this may be a read error. The rearrangement joins TRBV10-2 to TRBJ2-7, with 11 positions matching TRBD2. Trimming cost V 8 bases and J 0 bases; bases outside gene matches: 6. CDR1 and CDR2 from the germline V gene are WSHSY and SAAADI. The CDR3 totals 15 residues. This CDR3 reads CASGATSGASYEQYF. The CDR3 coding sequence is TGCGCCAGCGGTGCGACTAGCGGGGCCTCCTACGAGCAGTACTTC.

Comment on this clonotype: Just one base apart from a much larger clone, this may be a read error. CDR3 amino acids: CASSARLAGAFEQFF. The CDR3 DNA is TGCGCCAGCAGCGCAAGACTAGCGGGAGCTTTTGAGCAGTTCTTC. The chain combines TRBV5-1 with TRBJ2-1, with 12 bases aligning to TRBD2. The CDR3 has 15 amino acids. J gave up 9 bases and V 4 bases, and 8 bases lay outside the gene matches. Germline assignment: CDR1 SGHRS and CDR2 YFSETQ.

As concerns this clonotype: One end of the junction does not line up with germline, which may come from a read error. The V call is TRBV4-1, the J call TRBJ1-1; no clear D gene. Germline CDR1 MGHRA, CDR2 YSYEKL. The CDR3 length is 12 residues. CDR3 sequence: CASSHAALETFF. In DNA, the CDR3 is TGCGCCAGCAGCCACGCAGCCCTTGAAACTTTCTTT.

Ten or more counts support this clonotype. The chain recombines TRBV7-2 with TRBJ2-1; D gene uncertain. There are 13 residues in the CDR3. The ends were cut back, 4 bases at V and 2 bases at J, with 6 bases in the middle. The V gene's germline CDR1 is SGHTA and CDR2 FQGNSA. The CDR3 coding sequence is TGTGCCAGCAGCTCACAACCCTACAATGAGCAGTTCTTC. As protein: CASSSQPYNEQFF.

This clonotype was seen only a few times. The conserved phenylalanine or tryptophan normally closing the CDR3 is absent here, so this likely arose from a read error. The limits of the CDR3 on the DNA are not certain, so only TCRdb's listed CDR3 is given. The rearrangement uses TRBV6-1 and TRBJ2-1; TRBD2 is taken as the D call from the table, unchecked against the DNA. The CDR3 is 12 amino acids in total, end residues counted. Germline-derived CDR1 and CDR2 are MNHNS and SASEGT. The CDR3 sequence is CASSEESGRAIL.

In its sample, this clonotype was seen many times. The chain combines TRBV29-1 with TRBJ2-1, with D possibly being TRBD2 (6 bases). V dropped 3 bases and J dropped 4 bases, with 10 bases sitting between them. Germline CDR1 reads SQVTM; CDR2 reads ANQGSEA. CDR3 length: 13 amino acids. CDR3 bases: TGCAGCGTTGAGCGGGAAATATACAATGAGCAGTTCTTC. Protein product: CSVEREIYNEQFF.

About this clonotype: With only one base between it and a far larger clone, this is likely a read error. The rearrangement links TRBV6-5 to TRBJ2-5; 9 positions match TRBD2. Germline V gene lookup returns CDR1 MNHEY and CDR2 SVGAGI. V gave up 0 bases and J gave up 11 bases; unmatched junction bases: 10. The CDR3 runs 15 residues. CDR3 bases: TGTGCCAGCAGTTACTCTGTGCGGGAGGGCCGGGGGCAGTACTTC. This encodes CASSYSVREGRGQYF.

This clonotype was found many times. The V gene is TRBV11-3, the J gene TRBJ2-1; the match to TRBD2 covers 13 bases. The V gene's germline CDR1 is SGHNT and CDR2 YENEEA. This CDR3 has 17 residues. Trimming at V came to 5 bases and at J to 2 bases, leaving 6 bases not matched to a gene. This chain's CDR3 is CASSRTSGSLTYNEQFF. CDR3 DNA: TGTGCCAGCAGCCGGACTAGCGGGAGTTTGACCTACAATGAGCAGTTCTTC.

This clonotype was recorded at least ten times. This chain uses TRBV6-2 or TRBV6-3 with TRBJ2-3; 8 nucleotides match TRBD1. This CDR3 has 14 amino acids. Trimming at V came to 6 bases and at J to 4 bases, leaving 6 bases not matched to a gene. Germline V gene sequence: CDR1 MNHEY, CDR2 SVGEGT. CDR3 sequence (DNA): TGTGCCAGCAGATGGACAGGGTCATCAGATACGCAGTATTTT. It specifies CASRWTGSSDTQYF.

This clonotype occurred many times. The gene calls are TRBV6-1 and TRBJ2-2, with 8 bases aligning to TRBD1. Trimming removed 9 bases from V and 0 bases from J; junction bases left unmatched: 9. The germline V gene encodes CDR1 MNHNS and CDR2 SASEGT. The CDR3 has 16 residues. For the CDR3, the DNA is TGTGCCAGTCGCCGGGACAGGTTTTCGAACACCGGGGAGCTGTTTTTT. Its translation: CASRRDRFSNTGELFF.

This clonotype showed up many times. V and J are TRBV16 and TRBJ1-4; weak D call: TRBD1 (5 bases). Looked up from germline, CDR1 is KGHSY and CDR2 is FQNENV. This CDR3 region has 14 residues. The V gene lost 4 bases and the J gene lost 7 bases, with 13 bases spanning the gap. The CDR3 region is CASSRHVGTEKLFF. CDR3 nucleotides: TGTGCCAGCAGCCGACATGTGGGGACTGAAAAACTGTTTTTT. The full variable domain, with the rest looked up from reference TRBV16 and TRBJ1-4, is GEEVAQTPKHLVRGEGQKAKLYCAPIKGHSYVFWYQQVLKNEFKFLISFQNENVFDETGMPKERFSAKCLPNSPCSLEIQATKLEDSAVYFCASSRHVGTEKLFFGSGTQLSVL.

This clonotype showed up just a few times. J is TRBJ2-3 and V is TRBV6-2 or TRBV6-3; D might be TRBD2 (5 bases). The CDR3 is 16 amino acids. V lost 5 bases and J lost 1, with 16 bases in between. CDR1 is MNHEY, CDR2 SVGEGT, per germline. The CDR3 DNA reads TGTGCCAGCAGTGATCAGGACTTTACGGGCACAGATACGCAGTATTTT. As protein: CASSDQDFTGTDTQYF.

The chain joins TRBV7-2 to TRBJ2-4; 11 bases match TRBD1. The CDR3 totals 15 residues. From germline, CDR1 is SGHTA and CDR2 FQGNSA. The V gene end was trimmed by 5 bases and the J gene end by 11 bases; junction bases not matched to a gene: 11. The CDR3 spells CASSPGQGVSKVQYF. The CDR3 DNA follows: TGTGCCAGCAGCCCGGGACAGGGGGTTTCTAAGGTTCAGTACTTC.

This clonotype was seen ten or more times. V gene TRBV3-1 combines with J gene TRBJ2-1, with D tentatively TRBD2 (6 bases). V was trimmed by 4 bases and J by 2 bases, leaving 12 bases between them. CDR3 size: 15 residues. CDR1 is LGHDT, CDR2 YNNKEL, per germline (reference sequence). CDR3 in amino acids: CASSLSGPAYNEQFF. CDR3 nucleotide sequence: TGTGCCAGCAGCCTAAGCGGGCCAGCCTACAATGAGCAGTTCTTC.

Worth noting for this clonotype: A much more abundant neighbour one base away suggests this may be a read error. V and J are TRBV12-3 or TRBV12-4 and TRBJ2-7; D might be TRBD1 (6 bases). This CDR3 spans 12 amino acids. Deletions cut 8 bases from V and 2 bases from J, with 10 bases between. The DNA for the CDR3 is TGTGCCAGCCGCGAGGGGGCCTACGAGCAGTACTTC. Translated, it gives CASREGAYEQYF.

This clonotype was detected only a few times. This sequence joins TRBV6-2 or TRBV6-3 and TRBJ2-7, with D maybe TRBD1 (6 bases). The CDR3 length is 13 residues. V gave up 5 bases and J gave up 4 bases, with 12 bases separating them. Germline loops: CDR1 MNHEY, CDR2 SVGEGT. The CDR3 loop reads CASSERDIYEQYF. The CDR3 DNA reads TGTGCCAGCAGTGAAAGGGACATTTACGAGCAGTACTTC.

In its sample, this clonotype was seen many times. V gene TRBV3-1 combines with J gene TRBJ2-3, with TRBD2 identical over 9 bases. The V segment lost 1 base and the J segment 3 bases; nucleotides outside the gene matches: 8. The germline CDR1 and CDR2 sequences are LGHDT and YNNKEL (reference sequence). CDR3 size: 17 residues. CDR3 protein: CASSQVRLAGETDTQYF. CDR3 nucleotide sequence: TGTGCCAGCAGCCAAGTCAGGTTAGCGGGAGAAACAGATACGCAGTATTTT.

This clonotype was counted at least ten times. The chain has TRBV28 and TRBJ2-1; D is unclear. Germline values: CDR1 MDHEN, CDR2 SYDVKM. Trimming removed 6 bases at V and 4 bases at J, with 13 bases between. The CDR3 has 14 amino acids. The CDR3 nucleotides are TGTGCCAGCAGCCAAGCCGACACTTACAATGAGCAGTTCTTC. Protein sequence: CASSQADTYNEQFF.